The 21 T cell receptor beta chains listed next were all sequenced from one sample in a study of shared clonotypes between healthy human individuals (dated by TCRdb to the early 2020s). The method was the immunoSEQ multiplex PCR assay. In TCRdb, the immuneACCESS table is reduced to in-frame sequences with V and J assigned. These tables do not hold every clone; where another copy was compared, an unresolved V gene accounts for under half, and the others remain unexplained. The sample data list about 2 million clones, and about 95% of these were observed just once. The ten largest clonotypes hold 0.9% to 1.4% of the sample. For the CD8 naive samples, CD45RO-negative cells were positively selected for CCR7, yielding a CD45RA+CCR7+ population from which TemRA cells were excluded. The specimen was naive CD8+ T cells sorted from blood. The cell subset or site label, as the study defines it: CD45RA+CCR7+. Receptors originate from a man younger than 35 in good health.

About this clone: Other nucleotide sequences in the sample specify the same CDR3. The chain carries TRBV27 and TRBJ2-1; possibly TRBD2 for D (6 bases). V lost 2 bases and J 8 bases, leaving 13 bases between the germline ends. The CDR3 is made up of 14 amino acids. Germline V gene lookup returns CDR1 MNHEY and CDR2 SMNVEV (reference sequence). DNA for the CDR3: TGTGCCAGCAGTTTACTGGGGGGTGGCGATGAGCAGTTCTTC. It translates to CASSLLGGGDEQFF.

This clone was seen once. This chain uses TRBV27 with TRBJ2-1; D is tentatively TRBD1 or TRBD2 (6 bases each). Per the germline V gene, CDR1 is MNHEY and CDR2 is SMNVEV (reference sequence). This CDR3 has 17 residues. Trimming left V 5 bases short and J 7 bases short, with 24 bases between. In nucleotides, the CDR3 is TGTGCCAGCAGTCTCGGGTGGGGGGCTGGGGGTACGAATGAGCAGTTCTTC. Translated: CASSLGWGAGGTNEQFF.

The rearrangement uses TRBV11-2 and TRBJ2-5; no clear D gene. This CDR3 is built from 14 residues. Germline V gene data show CDR1 as SGHAT and CDR2 as FQNNGV. Trimming took 2 bases from V and 0 from J, leaving 7 bases between them. The CDR3 sequence is CASSLHAYQETQYF. CDR3 in DNA: TGTGCCAGCAGCTTACACGCCTACCAAGAGACCCAGTACTTC.

V is TRBV4-1 and J is TRBJ1-2; 9 bases are a match to TRBD1. Germline V gene sequence: CDR1 MGHRA, CDR2 YSYEKL. V was clipped by 0 bases and J by 6 bases; unmatched bases: 2. This CDR3 has 14 amino acids. The CDR3 coding sequence is TGCGCCAGCAGCCAAGATAGGACAGGGGATGGCTACACCTTC. It codes for CASSQDRTGDGYTF.

This clone was seen only once. For the CDR3, the DNA is TGTGCCAGCAGCGCCCGAGACAGGGCATCCGAGCAGTACTTC. Protein: CASSARDRASEQYF. This chain joins TRBV11-2 and TRBJ2-7; 7 positions match TRBD1. Germline loops: CDR1 SGHAT, CDR2 FQNNGV. The CDR3 runs to 14 residues. V trimming: 5 bases; J trimming: 6 bases; junction bases outside the gene matches: 10. Combining the CDR3 with reference TRBV11-2 and TRBJ2-7 gives the whole variable domain EAGVAQSPRYKIIEKRQSVAFWCNPISGHATLYWYQQILGQGPKLLIQFQNNGVVDDSQLPKDRFSAERLKGVDSTLKIQPAKLEDSAVYLCASSARDRASEQYFGPGTRLTVT.

The chain carries TRBV5-6 and TRBJ2-1, with D perhaps being TRBD1 or TRBD2 (6 bases each). The V gene's germline CDR1 is SGHDT and CDR2 YYEEEE. V was pared by 4 bases and J by 1 base, with 15 bases between. There are 16 residues in the CDR3. The CDR3 nucleotides are TGTGCCAGCAGCCACAAGGGGGGAACGTCCTACAATGAGCAGTTCTTC. Protein sequence: CASSHKGGTSYNEQFF.

The chain is built from TRBV9 and TRBJ1-2; 8 bases line up with TRBD1. Germline CDR1 reads SGDLS; CDR2 reads YYNGEE. The CDR3 spans 16 residues. Germline trimming cut 0 bases from V and 5 bases from J; bases unmatched to any gene: 9. CDR3 sequence: CASSVAGAGGLYGYTF. The CDR3 DNA reads as TGTGCCAGCAGCGTAGCGGGGGCAGGGGGCTTATATGGCTACACCTTC. Supplemented by reference TRBV9 and TRBJ1-2, the full variable domain reads DSGVTQTPKHLITATGQRVTLRCSPRSGDLSVYWYQQSLDQGLQFLIQYYNGEERAKGNILERFSAQQFPDLHSELNLSSLELGDSALYFCASSVAGAGGLYGYTFGSGTRLTVV.

The V and J genes are TRBV25-1 and TRBJ1-6; D unresolved. V was trimmed by 4 bases and J by 5 bases, leaving 18 bases between them. The CDR3 is made up of 17 amino acids. CDR1 is MGHDK, CDR2 SYGVNS, per germline. This CDR3 reads CASSVLALEENNSPLHF. The CDR3 DNA is TGTGCCAGCAGTGTCTTAGCCCTCGAAGAAAATAATTCACCCCTCCACTTT.

The chain joins TRBV7-9 to TRBJ1-3; tentatively, D is TRBD1 (5 bases). The CDR3 length is 15 residues. V dropped 5 bases and J dropped 2 bases, with 13 bases sitting between them. Germline CDR1 SEHNR, CDR2 FQNEAQ (reference sequence). The CDR3: CASSPSWGTGNTIYF. Here the CDR3 DNA reads TGTGCCAGCAGCCCTAGTTGGGGGACTGGAAACACCATATATTTT.

The chain links TRBV27 to TRBJ2-7; 7 positions match TRBD2. Looked up from germline, CDR1 is MNHEY and CDR2 is SMNVEV (reference sequence). CDR3 size: 15 residues. With 5 bases clipped from V and 6 bases from J, the junction kept 13 bases outside the gene matches. The CDR3 coding sequence is TGTGCCAGCAGTGACACTAGGGACTATCCAGGCGAGCAGTACTTC. This encodes CASSDTRDYPGEQYF.

The chain carries TRBV11-2 and TRBJ2-5; maybe TRBD1 (6 bases). The CDR3 length is 16 residues. V was clipped by 0 bases and J by 0 bases, with 11 bases between them. Germline CDR1 reads SGHAT; CDR2 reads FQNNGV. This CDR3 reads CASSLDYAGDQETQYF. CDR3 bases: TGTGCCAGCAGCTTAGATTATGCAGGGGACCAAGAGACCCAGTACTTC.

J is TRBJ2-7 and V is TRBV5-4, with 11 bases identical to TRBD1. This CDR3 has 15 amino acids. From germline, CDR1 is SGHNT and CDR2 YYREEE (reference sequence). Unmatched junction bases numbered 3, after V lost 2 bases and J lost 2 bases. This CDR3 is CASSLGQGAAYEQYF. DNA of the CDR3: TGTGCCAGCAGCTTAGGACAGGGGGCGGCCTACGAGCAGTACTTC.

This clone was counted a single time. Other nucleotide sequences in the sample specify the same CDR3. The CDR3 DNA is TGTGCCAGCAGTGACGGCCAGGGTTTCAGTGAGCAGTACTTC. Amino acid sequence: CASSDGQGFSEQYF. This chain links TRBV2 with TRBJ2-7, with a weak D call TRBD1 (5 bases). Per the germline V gene, CDR1 is SNHLY and CDR2 is FYNNEI. This CDR3 comprises 14 residues. V was shortened by 3 bases and J by 7 bases, with 16 bases between the two germline ends.

This chain joins TRBV7-9 and TRBJ1-1; no firm D call. V was clipped by 1 base and J by 3 bases, with 15 bases between them. This CDR3 is built from 16 residues. From germline, CDR1 is SEHNR and CDR2 FQNEAQ (reference sequence). The CDR3 coding sequence is TGTGCCAGCAGCTTAGAAGGAGGTGACAAGGACACTGAAGCTTTCTTT. This sequence encodes CASSLEGGDKDTEAFF.

The chain couples TRBV20-1 to TRBJ2-7; D possibly uses TRBD1 or TRBD2 (5 bases each). The CDR3 sequence is 11 residues long. The V end was cut by 3 bases, the J end by 6 bases, with 9 bases between. Germline CDR1 DFQATT, CDR2 SNEGSKA (reference sequence). CDR3 protein: CSASGAGEQYF. CDR3 DNA sequence: TGCAGTGCTAGCGGGGCAGGCGAGCAGTACTTC.

The chain joins TRBV11-2 to TRBJ2-1; D is perhaps TRBD2 (7 bases). The CDR3 extends over 17 amino acids. Trimming pared 1 base from V and 0 bases from J, leaving 13 bases between. Germline V gene sequence: CDR1 SGHAT, CDR2 FQNNGV. CDR3 nucleotides: TGTGCCAGCAGCTTAGCGGGGGGCCTTAGCTCCTACAATGAGCAGTTCTTC. Its translation: CASSLAGGLSSYNEQFF.

In regard to this clone: This specimen includes other DNA sequences encoding the same CDR3. The chain employs TRBV4-1 and TRBJ1-6; 9 positions agree with TRBD1. V lost 1 base and J lost 9; bases outside the gene matches: 1. This CDR3 is built from 14 residues. CDR1 and CDR2 from the germline V gene are MGHRA and YSYEKL. The CDR3 here is CASSQGQGGSPLHF. In DNA form, the CDR3 reads TGCGCCAGCAGCCAAGGACAGGGGGGTTCACCCCTCCACTTT.

V is TRBV9 and J is TRBJ2-7, with 15 positions matching TRBD2. V dropped 2 bases and J dropped 3; count of bases not matched to a gene: 3. The germline V gene has CDR1 SGDLS and CDR2 YYNGEE. The CDR3 spans 16 residues. CDR3 residues: CASSVAGLAGGYEQYF. The CDR3 nucleotides are TGTGCCAGCAGCGTTGCGGGACTAGCGGGGGGCTACGAGCAGTACTTC.

The chain employs TRBV9 and TRBJ2-3; D gene unclear. The CDR3 length is 17 residues. The germline CDR1 and CDR2 sequences are SGDLS and YYNGEE. Between the trimmed V and J ends, which lost 3 bases and 0 bases, there was a span of 17 bases. The DNA for the CDR3 is TGTGCCAGCAGCGCGGACGAGACCATCCTAAGCACAGATACGCAGTATTTT. Protein sequence: CASSADETILSTDTQYF.

This sequence joins TRBV5-6 and TRBJ2-7; D might be TRBD2 (6 bases). In germline, CDR1 is SGHDT, CDR2 YYEEEE. This CDR3 region has 14 residues. Trimming shortened V by 2 bases and J by 3 bases, and 12 bases separated the two germline ends. DNA of the CDR3: TGTGCCAGCAGCTTAGCGGGCACTTACTACGAGCAGTACTTC. Residues: CASSLAGTYYEQYF.

This CDR3 is CASSLPGLDTQYF. CDR3 nucleotide sequence: TGTGCCAGCAGTTTACCGGGACTAGATACGCAGTATTTT. The chain uses TRBV28 and TRBJ2-3, with D perhaps TRBD2 (6 bases). V lost 2 bases to trimming and J lost 5 bases, with 8 bases between them. This CDR3 has 13 residues. The germline V gene encodes CDR1 MDHEN and CDR2 SYDVKM. The full variable domain, with the rest looked up from reference TRBV28 and TRBJ2-3, is DVKVTQSSRYLVKRTGEKVFLECVQDMDHENMFWYRQDPGLGLRLIYFSYDVKMKEKGDIPEGYSVSREKKERFSLILESASTNQTSMYLCASSLPGLDTQYFGPGTRLTVL.